These T cell receptor beta chains were read from a single sample in a study of OX40 agonist ivuxolimab in advanced cancers. Sequencing used immunoSEQ multiplex PCR; TCRdb keeps in-frame clones, though not all of them. The sample has some 71,000 clones, 75% to 90% seen once. Sequences were derived from CD4+ or CD8+ T cells sorted from blood, sampled in a trial of the OX40 agonist ivuxolimab. The receptors originated from an adult with an advanced solid tumor such as melanoma, head and neck, liver or kidney cancer. The conserved cysteine and the conserved F or W are not part of the CDR3 here.

TRBJ2-5,TRBV11-3,ASSPSSGGGETQY
TRBJ2-7,TRBV18,ASSDGGYSYEQY
TRBJ1-3,TRBV6-5,ASSYKSPGNTIY
TRBJ1-1,TRBV6-1,ASQGNTEAF
TRBJ2-2,TRBV30,AWARLANTGELF
TRBJ2-5,TRBV2,ASTPFRTVKETQY
TRBJ2-3,TRBV9,ASSVTGAQY
TRBJ2-3,TRBV11-2,ASSLDVGPYTDTQY
TRBJ2-7,TRBV11-2,ASSPLIGEQY
TRBJ2-5,TRBV5-1,ASSLNRNKETQY
TRBJ2-7,TRBV5-6,ASSFGTGGNRGEQY
TRBJ2-5,TRBV7-2,ASSEQETQY
TRBJ2-1,TRBV7-9,ASSSRERPLYNEQF
TRBJ2-1,TRBV5-1,ASSFGQGDRNEQF
TRBJ1-1,TRBV28,ASSLQGAGSTEAF
TRBJ2-6,TRBV5-6,ASSSWAGANVLT
TRBJ1-3,TRBV30,AWSWENTIY
TRBJ2-1,TRBV7-9,ASSLGSGGSDEQF
TRBJ2-1,TRBV15,ATNTGGSYNEQF
TRBJ1-4,TRBV7-2,ASSQALQGKLF
TRBJ2-3,TRBV4-1,ASSQDPRDTQY
TRBJ2-5,TRBV6-6,ASSDRGRDRTQY
TRBJ2-1,TRBV7-9,ASSGGSSYNEQF
TRBJ1-1,TRBV7-8,ASSLGRGNTEAF
TRBJ2-1,TRBV7-8,ASSLEGSYNEQF
TRBJ2-3,TRBV5-1,ASSLNNPSTDTQY
TRBJ1-3,TRBV5-1,ASSLGYTGALHTIY
TRBJ1-4,TRBV19,ASSPRTGNGRIEKLF
TRBJ2-5,TRBV29-1,SVDLVGRGETQY
TRBJ1-2,TRBV7-2,ASSLARVNYGYT
TRBJ2-1,TRBV5-4,ASSFPGRPYNEQF
TRBJ2-7,TRBV25-1,ASSLPGQGTEQY
TRBJ2-3,TRBV5-1,ASSLEGGSDTQY